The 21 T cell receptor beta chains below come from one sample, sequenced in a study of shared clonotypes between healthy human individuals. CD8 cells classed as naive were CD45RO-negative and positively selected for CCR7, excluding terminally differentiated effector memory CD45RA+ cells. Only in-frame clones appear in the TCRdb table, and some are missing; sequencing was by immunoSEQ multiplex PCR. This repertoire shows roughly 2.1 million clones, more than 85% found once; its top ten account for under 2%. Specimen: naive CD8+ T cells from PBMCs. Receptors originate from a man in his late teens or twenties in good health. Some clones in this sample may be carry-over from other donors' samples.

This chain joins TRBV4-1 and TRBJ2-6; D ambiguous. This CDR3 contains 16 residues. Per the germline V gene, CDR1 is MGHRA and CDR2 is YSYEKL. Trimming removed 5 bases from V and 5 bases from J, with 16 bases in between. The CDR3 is CASSSEPQSRANVLTF. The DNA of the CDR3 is TGCGCCAGCAGCTCGGAACCACAAAGTCGGGCCAACGTCCTGACTTTC.

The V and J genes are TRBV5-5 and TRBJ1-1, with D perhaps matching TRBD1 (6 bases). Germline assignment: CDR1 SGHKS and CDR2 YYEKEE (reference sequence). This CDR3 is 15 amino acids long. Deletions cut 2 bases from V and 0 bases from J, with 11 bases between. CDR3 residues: CASSFLQGMNTEAFF. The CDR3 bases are TGTGCCAGCAGCTTCCTCCAGGGGATGAACACTGAAGCTTTCTTT.

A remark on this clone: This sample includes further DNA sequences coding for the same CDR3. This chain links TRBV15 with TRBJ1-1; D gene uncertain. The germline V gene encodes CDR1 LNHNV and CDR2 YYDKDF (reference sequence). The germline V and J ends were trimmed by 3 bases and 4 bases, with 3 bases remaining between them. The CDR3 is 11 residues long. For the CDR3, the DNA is TGTGCCACCAGCAGGGGCACTGAAGCTTTCTTT. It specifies CATSRGTEAFF.

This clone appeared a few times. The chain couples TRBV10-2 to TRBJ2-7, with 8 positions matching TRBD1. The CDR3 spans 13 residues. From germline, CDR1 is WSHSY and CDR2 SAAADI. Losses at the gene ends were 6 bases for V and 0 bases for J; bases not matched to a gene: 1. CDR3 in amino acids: CASRTGASYEQYF. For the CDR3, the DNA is TGCGCCAGCAGGACAGGGGCCTCCTACGAGCAGTACTTC.

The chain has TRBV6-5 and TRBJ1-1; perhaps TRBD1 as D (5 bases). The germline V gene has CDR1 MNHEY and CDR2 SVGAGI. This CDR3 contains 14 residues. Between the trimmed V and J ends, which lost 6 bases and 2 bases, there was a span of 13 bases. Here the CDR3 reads CASSPGWGNTEAFF. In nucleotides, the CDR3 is TGTGCCAGCAGCCCCGGATGGGGCAACACTGAAGCTTTCTTT.

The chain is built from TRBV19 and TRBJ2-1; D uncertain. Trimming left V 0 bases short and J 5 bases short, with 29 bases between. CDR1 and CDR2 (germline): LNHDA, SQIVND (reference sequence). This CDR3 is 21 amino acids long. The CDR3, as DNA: TGTGCCAGTAGTATAGATGCGTTTAGCCATCGGGCAGACCAACGAAACAATGAGCAGTTCTTC. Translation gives CASSIDAFSHRADQRNNEQFF.

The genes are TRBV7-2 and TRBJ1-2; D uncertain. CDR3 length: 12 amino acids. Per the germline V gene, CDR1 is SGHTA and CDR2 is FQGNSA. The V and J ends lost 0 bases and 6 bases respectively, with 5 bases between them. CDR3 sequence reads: CASSLAFDGYTF. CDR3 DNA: TGTGCCAGCAGCTTAGCTTTTGATGGCTACACCTTC.

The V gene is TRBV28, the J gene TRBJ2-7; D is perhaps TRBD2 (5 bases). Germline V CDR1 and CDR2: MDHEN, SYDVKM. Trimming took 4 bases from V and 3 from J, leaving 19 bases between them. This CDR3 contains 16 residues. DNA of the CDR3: TGTGCCAGCAGTTCTGACACGACCCTTCGGGACTACGAGCAGTACTTC. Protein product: CASSSDTTLRDYEQYF.

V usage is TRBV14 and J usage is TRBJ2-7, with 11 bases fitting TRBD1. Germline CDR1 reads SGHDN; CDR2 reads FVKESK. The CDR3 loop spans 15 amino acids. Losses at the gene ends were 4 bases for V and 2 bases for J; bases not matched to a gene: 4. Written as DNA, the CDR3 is TGTGCCAGCAGCCCGGGACAGGGGGGTCCCTACGAGCAGTACTTC. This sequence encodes CASSPGQGGPYEQYF.

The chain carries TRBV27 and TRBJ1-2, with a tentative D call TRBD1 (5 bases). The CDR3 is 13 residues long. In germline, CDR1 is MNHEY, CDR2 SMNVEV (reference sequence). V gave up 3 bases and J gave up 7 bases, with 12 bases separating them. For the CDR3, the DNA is TGTGCCAGCAGTTTTACTGCAGGGAGTGGCTACACCTTC. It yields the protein CASSFTAGSGYTF.

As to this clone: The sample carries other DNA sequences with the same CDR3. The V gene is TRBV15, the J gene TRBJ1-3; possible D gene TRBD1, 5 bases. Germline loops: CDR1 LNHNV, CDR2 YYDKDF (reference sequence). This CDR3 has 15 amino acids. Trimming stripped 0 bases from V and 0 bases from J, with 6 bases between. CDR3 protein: CATSRDRGSGNTIYF. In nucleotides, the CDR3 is TGTGCCACCAGCAGAGATAGGGGCTCTGGAAACACCATATATTTT.

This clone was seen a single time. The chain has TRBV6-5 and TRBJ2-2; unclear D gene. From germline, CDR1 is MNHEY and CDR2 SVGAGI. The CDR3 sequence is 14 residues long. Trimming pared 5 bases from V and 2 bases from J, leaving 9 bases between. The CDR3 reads CASSAGSNTGELFF. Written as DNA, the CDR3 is TGTGCCAGCAGTGCCGGGTCTAACACCGGGGAGCTGTTTTTT.

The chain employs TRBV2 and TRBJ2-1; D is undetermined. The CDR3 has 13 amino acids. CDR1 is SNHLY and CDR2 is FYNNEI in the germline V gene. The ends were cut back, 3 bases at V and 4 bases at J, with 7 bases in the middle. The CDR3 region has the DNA TGTGCCAGCAGTGACCGAGCGTACAATGAGCAGTTCTTC. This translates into CASSDRAYNEQFF.

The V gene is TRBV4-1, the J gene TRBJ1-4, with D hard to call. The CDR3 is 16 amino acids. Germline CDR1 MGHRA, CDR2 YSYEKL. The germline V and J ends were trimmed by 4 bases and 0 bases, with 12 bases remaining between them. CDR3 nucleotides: TGCGCCAGCAGCCGCCGGACGGAGGCAACTAATGAAAAACTGTTTTTT. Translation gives CASSRRTEATNEKLFF.

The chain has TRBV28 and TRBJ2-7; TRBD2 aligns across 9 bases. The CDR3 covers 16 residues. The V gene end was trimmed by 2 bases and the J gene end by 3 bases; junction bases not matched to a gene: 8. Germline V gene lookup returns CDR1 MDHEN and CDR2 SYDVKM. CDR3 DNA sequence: TGTGCCAGCAGTTTAGGATGGAAGCGGGGGGACTACGAGCAGTACTTC. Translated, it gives CASSLGWKRGDYEQYF.

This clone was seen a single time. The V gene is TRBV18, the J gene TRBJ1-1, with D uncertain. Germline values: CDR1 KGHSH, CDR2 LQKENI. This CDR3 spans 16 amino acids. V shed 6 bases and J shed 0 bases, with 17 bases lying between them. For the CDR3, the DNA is TGTGCCAGCTCCCCTACCCCGGCCGAAGTGAACACTGAAGCTTTCTTT. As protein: CASSPTPAEVNTEAFF.

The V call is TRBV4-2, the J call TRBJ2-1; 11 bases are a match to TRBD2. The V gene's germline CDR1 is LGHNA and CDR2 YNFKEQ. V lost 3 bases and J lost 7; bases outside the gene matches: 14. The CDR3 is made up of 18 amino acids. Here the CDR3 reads CASSQPDYSGRAWNEQFF. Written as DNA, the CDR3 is TGTGCCAGCAGCCAGCCCGATTATAGCGGGAGGGCCTGGAATGAGCAGTTCTTC.

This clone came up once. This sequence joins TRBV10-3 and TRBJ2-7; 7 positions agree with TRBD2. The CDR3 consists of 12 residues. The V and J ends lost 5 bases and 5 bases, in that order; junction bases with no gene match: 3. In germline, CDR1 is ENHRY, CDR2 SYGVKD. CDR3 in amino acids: CAISWGGDEQYF. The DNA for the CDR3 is TGTGCCATCAGTTGGGGGGGTGACGAGCAGTACTTC.

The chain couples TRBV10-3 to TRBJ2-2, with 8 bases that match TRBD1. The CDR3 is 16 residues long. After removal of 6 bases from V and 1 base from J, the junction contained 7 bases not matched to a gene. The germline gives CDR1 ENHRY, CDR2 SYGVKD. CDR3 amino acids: CAIRDRGWGNTGELFF. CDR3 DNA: TGTGCCATCAGAGACAGGGGTTGGGGGAACACCGGGGAGCTGTTTTTT.

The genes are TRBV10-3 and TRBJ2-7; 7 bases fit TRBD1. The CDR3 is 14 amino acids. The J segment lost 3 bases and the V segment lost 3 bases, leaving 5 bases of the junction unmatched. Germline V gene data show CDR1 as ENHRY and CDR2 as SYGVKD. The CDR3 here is CAISETGVGYEQYF. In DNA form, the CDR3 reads TGTGCCATCAGTGAAACAGGGGTGGGCTACGAGCAGTACTTC.

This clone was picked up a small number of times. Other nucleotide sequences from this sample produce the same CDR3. CDR3 protein: CASSVGTVNQPQHF. CDR3 DNA sequence: TGTGCCAGCAGCGTAGGGACAGTCAATCAGCCCCAGCATTTT. The chain is built from TRBV9 and TRBJ1-5; D is possibly TRBD1 (6 bases). CDR1 and CDR2 (germline): SGDLS, YYNGEE. The V end was cut by 0 bases, the J end by 3 bases, with 7 bases between. This CDR3 is built from 14 residues. Looking up the rest from reference TRBV9 and TRBJ1-5 gives the full variable domain: DSGVTQTPKHLITATGQRVTLRCSPRSGDLSVYWYQQSLDQGLQFLIQYYNGEERAKGNILERFSAQQFPDLHSELNLSSLELGDSALYFCASSVGTVNQPQHFGDGTRLSIL.